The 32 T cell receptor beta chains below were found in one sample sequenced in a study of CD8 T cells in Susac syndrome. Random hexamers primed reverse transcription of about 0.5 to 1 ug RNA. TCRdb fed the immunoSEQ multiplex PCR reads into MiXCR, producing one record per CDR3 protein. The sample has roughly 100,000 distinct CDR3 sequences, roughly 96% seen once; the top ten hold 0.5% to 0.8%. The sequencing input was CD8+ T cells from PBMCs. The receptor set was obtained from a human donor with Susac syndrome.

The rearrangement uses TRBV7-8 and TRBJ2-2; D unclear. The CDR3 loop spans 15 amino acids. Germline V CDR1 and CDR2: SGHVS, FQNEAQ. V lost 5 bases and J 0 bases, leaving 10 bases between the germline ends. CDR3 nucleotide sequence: TGTGCCAGCAGCCCACCCGCCCCGAACACCGGGGAGCTGTTTTTT. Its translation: CASSPPAPNTGELFF.

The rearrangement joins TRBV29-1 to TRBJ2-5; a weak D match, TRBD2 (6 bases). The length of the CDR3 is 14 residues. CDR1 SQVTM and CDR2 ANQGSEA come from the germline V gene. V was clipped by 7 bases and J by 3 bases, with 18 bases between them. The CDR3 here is CSGRDSHDKETQYF. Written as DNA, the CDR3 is TGCAGCGGTCGGGACTCTCACGACAAAGAGACCCAGTACTTC.

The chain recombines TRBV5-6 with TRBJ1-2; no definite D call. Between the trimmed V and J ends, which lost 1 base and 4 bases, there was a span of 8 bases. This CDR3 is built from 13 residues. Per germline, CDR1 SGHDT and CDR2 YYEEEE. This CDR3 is CASSLRRSYGYTF. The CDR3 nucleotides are TGTGCCAGCAGCTTGCGTCGGAGCTATGGCTACACCTTC.

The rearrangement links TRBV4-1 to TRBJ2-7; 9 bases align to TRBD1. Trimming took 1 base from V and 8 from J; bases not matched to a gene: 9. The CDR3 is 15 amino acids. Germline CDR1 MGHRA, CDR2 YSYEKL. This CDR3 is CASSQVWTGVDQQYF. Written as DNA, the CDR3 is TGCGCCAGCAGCCAAGTCTGGACAGGGGTCGACCAGCAGTACTTC.

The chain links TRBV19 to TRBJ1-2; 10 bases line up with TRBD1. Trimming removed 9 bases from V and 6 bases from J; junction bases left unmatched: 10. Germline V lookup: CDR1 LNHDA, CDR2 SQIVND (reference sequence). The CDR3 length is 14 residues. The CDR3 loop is CASRDRGIKDGYTF. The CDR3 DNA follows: TGTGCCAGCAGGGACAGGGGAATAAAGGATGGCTACACCTTC.

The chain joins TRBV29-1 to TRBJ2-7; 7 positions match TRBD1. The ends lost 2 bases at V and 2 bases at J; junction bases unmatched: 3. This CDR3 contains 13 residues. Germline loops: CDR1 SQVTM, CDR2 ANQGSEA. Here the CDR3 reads CSVERDSPYEQYF. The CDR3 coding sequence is TGCAGCGTTGAACGGGACAGTCCCTACGAGCAGTACTTC.

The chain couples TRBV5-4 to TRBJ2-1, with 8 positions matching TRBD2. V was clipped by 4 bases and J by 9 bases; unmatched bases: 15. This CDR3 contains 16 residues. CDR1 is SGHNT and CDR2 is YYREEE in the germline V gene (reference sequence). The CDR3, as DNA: TGTGCCAGCAGCACAACGGGGGGGCGGGTTCAAAGTGAGCAGTTCTTC. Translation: CASSTTGGRVQSEQFF.

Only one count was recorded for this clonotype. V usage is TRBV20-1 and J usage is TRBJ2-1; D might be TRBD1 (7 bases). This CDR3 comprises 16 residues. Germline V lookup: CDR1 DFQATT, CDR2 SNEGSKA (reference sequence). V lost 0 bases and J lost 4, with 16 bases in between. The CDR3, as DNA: TGCAGTGCTAGAGATCAGGGGGGTGCGCTATACAATGAGCAGTTCTTC. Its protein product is CSARDQGGALYNEQFF.

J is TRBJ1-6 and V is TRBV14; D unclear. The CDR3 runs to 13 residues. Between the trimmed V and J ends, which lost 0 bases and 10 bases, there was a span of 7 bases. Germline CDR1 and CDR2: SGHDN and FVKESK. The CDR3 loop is CASSQDLRSPLHF. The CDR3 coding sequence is TGTGCCAGCAGCCAAGATCTACGATCACCCCTCCACTTT.

The CDR3 spells CASSPGTGESYNEQFF. The CDR3 DNA reads as TGTGCCAGCAGCCCAGGGACAGGGGAGTCCTACAATGAGCAGTTCTTC. V is TRBV11-2 and J is TRBJ2-1, with TRBD1 matching 10 bases. V lost 5 bases and J lost 1; bases outside the gene matches: 5. CDR3 length: 16 residues. CDR1 and CDR2 from the germline V gene are SGHAT and FQNNGV. Filled out from reference TRBV11-2 and TRBJ2-1, the complete variable domain reads EAGVAQSPRYKIIEKRQSVAFWCNPISGHATLYWYQQILGQGPKLLIQFQNNGVVDDSQLPKDRFSAERLKGVDSTLKIQPAKLEDSAVYLCASSPGTGESYNEQFFGPGTRLTVL.

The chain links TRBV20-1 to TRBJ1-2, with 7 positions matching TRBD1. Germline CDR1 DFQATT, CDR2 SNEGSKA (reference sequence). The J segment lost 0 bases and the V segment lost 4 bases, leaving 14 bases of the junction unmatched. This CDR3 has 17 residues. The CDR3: CSAKLGQSPRTNYGYTF. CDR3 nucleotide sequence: TGCAGTGCTAAGTTGGGACAGAGCCCTAGGACTAACTATGGCTACACCTTC.

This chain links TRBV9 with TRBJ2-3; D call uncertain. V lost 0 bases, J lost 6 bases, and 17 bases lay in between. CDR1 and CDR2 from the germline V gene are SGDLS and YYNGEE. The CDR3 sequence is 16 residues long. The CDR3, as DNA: TGTGCCAGCAGCGTAGGGTCCAGCTCATCTCGGGATACGCAGTATTTT. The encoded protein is CASSVGSSSSRDTQYF.

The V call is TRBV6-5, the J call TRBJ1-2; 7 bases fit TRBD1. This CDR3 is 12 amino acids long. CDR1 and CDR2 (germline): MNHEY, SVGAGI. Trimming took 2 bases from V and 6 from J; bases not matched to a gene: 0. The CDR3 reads CASSYTGDGYTF. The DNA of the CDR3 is TGTGCCAGCAGTTACACAGGGGATGGCTACACCTTC.

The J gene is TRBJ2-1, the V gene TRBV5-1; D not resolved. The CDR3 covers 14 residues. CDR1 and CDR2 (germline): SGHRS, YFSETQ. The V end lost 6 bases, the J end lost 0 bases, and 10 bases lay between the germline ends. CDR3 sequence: CASNKGSSYNEQFF. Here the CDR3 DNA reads TGCGCCAGCAATAAGGGAAGCTCCTACAATGAGCAGTTCTTC.

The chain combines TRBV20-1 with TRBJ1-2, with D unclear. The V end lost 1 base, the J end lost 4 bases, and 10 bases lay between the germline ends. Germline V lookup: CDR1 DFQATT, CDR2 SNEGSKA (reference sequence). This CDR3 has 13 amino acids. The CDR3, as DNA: TGCAGTGCTAGAGTGGCATCGTCCTATGGCTACACCTTC. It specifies CSARVASSYGYTF.

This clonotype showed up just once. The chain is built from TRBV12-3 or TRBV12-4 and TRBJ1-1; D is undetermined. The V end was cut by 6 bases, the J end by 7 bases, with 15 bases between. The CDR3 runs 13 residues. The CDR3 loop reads CASSVHQIGEAFF. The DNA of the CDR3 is TGTGCCAGCAGCGTTCATCAGATCGGTGAAGCTTTCTTT.

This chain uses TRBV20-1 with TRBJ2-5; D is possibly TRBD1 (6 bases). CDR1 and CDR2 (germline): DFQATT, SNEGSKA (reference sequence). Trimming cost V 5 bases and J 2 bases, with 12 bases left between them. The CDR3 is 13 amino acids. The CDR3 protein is CSAEGQSQETQYF. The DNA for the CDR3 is TGCAGTGCTGAAGGACAGTCTCAAGAGACCCAGTACTTC.

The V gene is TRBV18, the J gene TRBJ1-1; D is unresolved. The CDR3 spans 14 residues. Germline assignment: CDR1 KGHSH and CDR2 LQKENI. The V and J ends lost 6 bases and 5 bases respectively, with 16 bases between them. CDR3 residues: CASSPAQLRTEAFF. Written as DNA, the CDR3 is TGTGCCAGCTCCCCCGCCCAGTTGCGGACTGAAGCTTTCTTT.

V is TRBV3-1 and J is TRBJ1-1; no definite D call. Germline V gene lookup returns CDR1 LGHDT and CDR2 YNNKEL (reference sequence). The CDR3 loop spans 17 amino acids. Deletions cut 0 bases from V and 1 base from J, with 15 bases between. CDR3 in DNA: TGTGCCAGCAGCCAAGACCCTGAAGGCATAACGAACACTGAAGCTTTCTTT. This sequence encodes CASSQDPEGITNTEAFF.

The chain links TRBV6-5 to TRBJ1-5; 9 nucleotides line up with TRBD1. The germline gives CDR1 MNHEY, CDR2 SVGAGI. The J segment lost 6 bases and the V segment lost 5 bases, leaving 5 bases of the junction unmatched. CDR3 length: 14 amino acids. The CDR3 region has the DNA TGTGCCAGCAGTACGGGGACAGGGCTTCAGCCCCAGCATTTT. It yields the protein CASSTGTGLQPQHF.

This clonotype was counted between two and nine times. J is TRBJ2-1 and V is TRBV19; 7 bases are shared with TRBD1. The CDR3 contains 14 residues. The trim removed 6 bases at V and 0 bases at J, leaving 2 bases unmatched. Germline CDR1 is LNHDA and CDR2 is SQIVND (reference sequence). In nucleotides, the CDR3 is TGTGCCAGTAGGACAGGGAGCTCCTACAATGAGCAGTTCTTC. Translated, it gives CASRTGSSYNEQFF.

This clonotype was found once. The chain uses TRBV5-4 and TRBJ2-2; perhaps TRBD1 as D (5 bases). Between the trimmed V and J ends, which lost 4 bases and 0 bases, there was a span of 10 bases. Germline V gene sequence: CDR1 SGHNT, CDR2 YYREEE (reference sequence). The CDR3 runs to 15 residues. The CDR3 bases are TGTGCCAGCAGCCCTACAGGATCGAACACCGGGGAGCTGTTTTTT. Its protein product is CASSPTGSNTGELFF.

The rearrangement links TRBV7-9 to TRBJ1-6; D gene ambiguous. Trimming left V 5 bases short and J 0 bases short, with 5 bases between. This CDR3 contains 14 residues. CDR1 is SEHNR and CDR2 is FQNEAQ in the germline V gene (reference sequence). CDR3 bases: TGTGCCAGCAGCCCCGTCTCCTATAATTCACCCCTCCACTTT. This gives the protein CASSPVSYNSPLHF.

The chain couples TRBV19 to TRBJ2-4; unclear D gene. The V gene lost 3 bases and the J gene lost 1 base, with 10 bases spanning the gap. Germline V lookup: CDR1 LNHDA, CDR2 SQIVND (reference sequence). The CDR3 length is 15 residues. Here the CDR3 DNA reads TGTGCCAGTAGTATCCCTTTCTTGGCCAAAAACATTCAGTACTTC. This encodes CASSIPFLAKNIQYF.

DNA for the CDR3: TGTGCCAGTAGTCAAGCCGCACAGGGGGCGCCGGGGGGCTACACCTTC. The encoded protein is CASSQAAQGAPGGYTF. The chain joins TRBV19 to TRBJ1-2, with TRBD1 identical over 9 bases. Per the germline V gene, CDR1 is LNHDA and CDR2 is SQIVND (reference sequence). CDR3 size: 16 residues. The junction had 15 bases not matched to a gene; V was cut back by 5 bases and J by 8 bases.

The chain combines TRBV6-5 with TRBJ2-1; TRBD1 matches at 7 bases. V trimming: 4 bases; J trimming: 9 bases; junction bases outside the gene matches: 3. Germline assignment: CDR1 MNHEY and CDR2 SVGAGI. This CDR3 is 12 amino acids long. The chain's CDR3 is CASSLTGTEQFF. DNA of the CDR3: TGTGCCAGCAGTTTGACAGGGACTGAGCAGTTCTTC.

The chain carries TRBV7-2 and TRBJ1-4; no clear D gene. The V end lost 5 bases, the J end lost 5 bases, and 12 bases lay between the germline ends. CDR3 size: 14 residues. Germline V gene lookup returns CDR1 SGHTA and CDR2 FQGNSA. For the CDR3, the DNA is TGTGCCAGCAGCCCTCTTGGTCCCAATGAAAAACTGTTTTTT. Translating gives CASSPLGPNEKLFF.

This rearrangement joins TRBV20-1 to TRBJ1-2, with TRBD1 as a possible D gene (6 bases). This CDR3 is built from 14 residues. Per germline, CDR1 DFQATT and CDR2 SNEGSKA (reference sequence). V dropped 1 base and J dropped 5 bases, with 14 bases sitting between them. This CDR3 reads CSARGRGGSYGYTF. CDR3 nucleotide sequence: TGCAGTGCTAGAGGGAGAGGGGGATCTTATGGCTACACCTTC.

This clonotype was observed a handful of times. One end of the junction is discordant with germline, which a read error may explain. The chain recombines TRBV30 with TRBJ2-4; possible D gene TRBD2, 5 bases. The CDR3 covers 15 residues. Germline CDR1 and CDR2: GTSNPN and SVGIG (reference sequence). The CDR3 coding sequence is TGTGCCTGGGGAATTAGCGATCTAGCCAAAAACATTCCGTACTTC. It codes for CAWGISDLAKNIPYF.

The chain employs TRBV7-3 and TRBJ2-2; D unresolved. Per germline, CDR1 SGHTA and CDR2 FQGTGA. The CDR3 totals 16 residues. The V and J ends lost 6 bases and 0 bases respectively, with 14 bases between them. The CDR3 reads CASRRQETTNTGELFF. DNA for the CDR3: TGTGCCAGCAGGCGCCAGGAGACCACGAACACCGGGGAGCTGTTTTTT.

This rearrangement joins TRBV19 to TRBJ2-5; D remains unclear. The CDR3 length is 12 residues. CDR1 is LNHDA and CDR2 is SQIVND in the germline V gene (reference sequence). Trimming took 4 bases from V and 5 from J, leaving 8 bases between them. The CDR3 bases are TGTGCCAGTAGTAAGGACGACGAGACCCAGTACTTC. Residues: CASSKDDETQYF.

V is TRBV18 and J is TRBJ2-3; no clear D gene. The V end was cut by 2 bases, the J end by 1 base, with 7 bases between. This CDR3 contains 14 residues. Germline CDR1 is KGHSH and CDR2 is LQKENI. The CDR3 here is CASSPTERTDTQYF. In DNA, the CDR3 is TGTGCCAGCTCACCAACCGAGCGCACAGATACGCAGTATTTT.